Listed below are T cell receptor beta chains from one sample, sequenced in a study of regulatory T cells in long-lasting Graves disease. Each CDR3 protein is one row after TCRdb ran MiXCR on the multiplex PCR reads. The data hold approximately 230,000 distinct CDR3 sequences, with 15% to 20% observed a single time. This material consisted of peripheral blood mononuclear cells (PBMCs), taken at new diagnosis, from a patient treated with antithyroid drugs. The receptors were gathered from a female donor with Graves disease. Both conserved end residues are part of each CDR3. Each record gives: D gene, clone size, V gene, J gene, CDR3 protein, CDR3 DNA. The D gene is left open where the match is weak. The listing skips clone size in some rows; elsewhere it reads once, few, many or a size class.

d_call: -
clone_size: many
v_call: TRBV18
j_call: TRBJ2-5
cdr3_aa: CASSPKGDRETQYF
cdr3_nt: TGTGCCAGCTCCCCTAAGGGTGACAGAGAGACCCAGTACTTC

d_call: TRBD1
clone_size: many
v_call: TRBV3-1
j_call: TRBJ2-1
cdr3_aa: CASRRGTGFYNEQFF
cdr3_nt: TGTGCCAGCAGGCGCGGGACAGGGTTCTACAATGAGCAGTTCTTC

d_call: TRBD1
clone_size: many
v_call: TRBV18
j_call: TRBJ1-1
cdr3_aa: CASSRDRNTEAFF
cdr3_nt: TGTGCCAGCAGTCGGGACAGGAACACTGAAGCTTTCTTT

d_call: -
clone_size: many
v_call: TRBV24-1
j_call: TRBJ2-2
cdr3_aa: CATSDLNGYTGELFF
cdr3_nt: TGTGCCACCAGTGATTTGAACGGATACACCGGGGAGCTGTTTTTT

d_call: TRBD2
clone_size: many
v_call: TRBV20-1
j_call: TRBJ2-1
cdr3_aa: CSARDSAGTSGSFFNEQFF
cdr3_nt: TGCAGTGCTAGAGATAGTGCAGGTACTAGCGGGAGTTTCTTCAATGAGCAGTTCTTC

d_call: TRBD2
clone_size: -
v_call: TRBV18
j_call: TRBJ2-7
cdr3_aa: CASSPSVASGHTYEQYF
cdr3_nt: TGTGCCAGCTCACCTTCGGTGGCTAGCGGTCATACCTACGAGCAGTACTTC

d_call: TRBD2
clone_size: -
v_call: TRBV11-2
j_call: TRBJ2-1
cdr3_aa: CAGSSLAGAYNEQFF
cdr3_nt: TGTGCCGGCAGCTCCCTAGCGGGGGCCTACAATGAGCAGTTCTTC

d_call: -
clone_size: many
v_call: TRBV20-1
j_call: TRBJ1-4
cdr3_aa: CSARGTDEKLFF
cdr3_nt: TGCAGTGCTAGAGGGACGGATGAAAAACTGTTTTTT

d_call: TRBD2
clone_size: few
v_call: TRBV6-5
j_call: TRBJ2-6
cdr3_aa: CASSYPSGSYGANVLTF
cdr3_nt: TGTGCCAGCAGTTATCCTAGCGGGAGCTATGGGGCCAACGTCCTGACTTTC

d_call: -
clone_size: many
v_call: TRBV3-1
j_call: TRBJ1-2
cdr3_aa: CASSQGGNGYTF
cdr3_nt: TGTGCCAGCAGCCAAGGGGGTAATGGCTACACCTTC

d_call: TRBD2
clone_size: few
v_call: TRBV7-8
j_call: TRBJ2-1
cdr3_aa: CASRLAGGPVDEQFF
cdr3_nt: TGTGCCAGCAGGCTAGCGGGAGGGCCTGTAGATGAGCAGTTCTTC

d_call: TRBD2
clone_size: many
v_call: TRBV9
j_call: TRBJ2-5
cdr3_aa: CASSVGTRKYQETQYF
cdr3_nt: TGTGCCAGCAGCGTAGGGACTAGGAAGTACCAAGAGACCCAGTACTTC

d_call: -
clone_size: -
v_call: TRBV3-1
j_call: TRBJ2-7
cdr3_aa: CASMTSTSSYEQYF
cdr3_nt: TGTGCCAGCATGACTTCCACGAGCTCCTACGAGCAGTACTTC

d_call: -
clone_size: few
v_call: TRBV7-9
j_call: TRBJ2-1
cdr3_aa: CASSSSGAGEQFF
cdr3_nt: TGTGCCAGCAGCTCGTCCGGGGCGGGTGAGCAGTTCTTC

d_call: TRBD1
clone_size: many
v_call: TRBV15
j_call: TRBJ2-7
cdr3_aa: CATSLERQGFYEQYF
cdr3_nt: TGTGCCACCAGCCTGGAGCGACAGGGCTTCTACGAGCAGTACTTC

d_call: -
clone_size: many
v_call: TRBV7-3
j_call: TRBJ2-6
cdr3_aa: CASSLTGAPGANVLTF
cdr3_nt: TGTGCCAGCAGCTTAACAGGAGCGCCTGGGGCCAACGTCCTGACTTTC

d_call: -
clone_size: many
v_call: TRBV6-1
j_call: TRBJ2-5
cdr3_aa: CASAESAGETQYF
cdr3_nt: TGTGCCAGCGCTGAGTCGGCGGGGGAGACCCAGTACTTC

d_call: -
clone_size: many
v_call: TRBV6-1
j_call: TRBJ2-7
cdr3_aa: CASSEGGHYYEQYF
cdr3_nt: TGTGCCAGCAGTGAAGGGGGACACTACTACGAGCAGTACTTC

d_call: TRBD2
clone_size: many
v_call: TRBV20-1
j_call: TRBJ2-5
cdr3_aa: CSAPGEGEETQYF
cdr3_nt: TGCAGTGCCCCGGGGGAGGGCGAGGAGACCCAGTACTTC

d_call: -
clone_size: -
v_call: TRBV18
j_call: TRBJ2-6
cdr3_aa: CASSPKFSGANVLTF
cdr3_nt: TGTGCCAGCTCACCGAAGTTCTCTGGGGCCAACGTCCTGACTTTC

d_call: -
clone_size: many
v_call: TRBV29-1
j_call: TRBJ2-7
cdr3_aa: CSVDKGHEQYF
cdr3_nt: TGCAGCGTTGACAAGGGCCACGAGCAGTACTTC

d_call: -
clone_size: many
v_call: TRBV7-9
j_call: TRBJ2-3
cdr3_aa: CASSRETDTQYF
cdr3_nt: TGTGCCAGCAGCAGGGAGACAGATACGCAGTATTTT

d_call: TRBD2
clone_size: -
v_call: TRBV2
j_call: TRBJ2-7
cdr3_aa: CASSLPGTSGTEQYF
cdr3_nt: TGTGCCAGCAGCTTACCCGGGACTAGCGGGACCGAGCAGTACTTC

d_call: TRBD1
clone_size: -
v_call: TRBV2
j_call: TRBJ2-3
cdr3_aa: CASTGGESTDTQYF
cdr3_nt: TGTGCCAGTACAGGGGGCGAAAGCACAGATACGCAGTATTTT

d_call: -
clone_size: many
v_call: TRBV5-4
j_call: TRBJ2-1
cdr3_aa: CASSLSQDFSMKQFF
cdr3_nt: TGTGCCAGCAGCTTGTCACAGGACTTCTCAATGAAGCAGTTCTTC

d_call: -
clone_size: many
v_call: TRBV10-3
j_call: TRBJ2-3
cdr3_aa: CAISAAGPPDTQYF
cdr3_nt: TGTGCCATCAGTGCGGCAGGGCCTCCAGATACGCAGTATTTT

d_call: -
clone_size: -
v_call: TRBV9
j_call: TRBJ2-1
cdr3_aa: CASSPDSVASEQFF
cdr3_nt: TGTGCCAGCAGCCCAGACTCGGTTGCAAGTGAGCAGTTCTTC

d_call: -
clone_size: -
v_call: TRBV2
j_call: TRBJ2-2
cdr3_aa: CASSGGAGELFF
cdr3_nt: TGTGCCAGCAGCGGGGGAGCCGGGGAGCTGTTTTTT

d_call: TRBD2
clone_size: many
v_call: TRBV7-6
j_call: TRBJ2-5
cdr3_aa: CASSLGITSGRGKETQYF
cdr3_nt: TGTGCCAGCAGCTTAGGAATAACTAGCGGGAGGGGGAAAGAGACCCAGTACTTC

d_call: -
clone_size: many
v_call: TRBV10-3
j_call: TRBJ2-1
cdr3_aa: CAISDPPPRGVQFF
cdr3_nt: TGTGCCATCAGCGACCCACCCCCCAGGGGTGTGCAGTTCTTC

d_call: TRBD2
clone_size: -
v_call: TRBV20-1
j_call: TRBJ2-7
cdr3_aa: CSASPPPLAGVYEQYF
cdr3_nt: TGCAGTGCTAGCCCCCCACCGCTAGCGGGAGTCTACGAGCAGTACTTC

d_call: -
clone_size: many
v_call: TRBV28
j_call: TRBJ1-2
cdr3_aa: CASTIDGTSDGYTF
cdr3_nt: TGTGCCAGCACCATAGACGGGACAAGTGATGGCTACACCTTC

d_call: -
clone_size: many
v_call: TRBV2
j_call: TRBJ1-1
cdr3_aa: CASSEQGVEAFF
cdr3_nt: TGTGCCAGCAGTGAACAGGGAGTTGAAGCTTTCTTT

d_call: -
clone_size: many
v_call: TRBV7-9
j_call: TRBJ1-4
cdr3_aa: CASSFLPPSDEKLFF
cdr3_nt: TGTGCCAGCAGCTTCTTACCGCCCAGCGACGAAAAACTGTTTTTT

d_call: TRBD2
clone_size: many
v_call: TRBV11-2
j_call: TRBJ2-5
cdr3_aa: CASSLEASGTQYF
cdr3_nt: TGTGCCAGCAGCTTAGAGGCTAGCGGGACCCAGTACTTC

d_call: TRBD2
clone_size: once
v_call: TRBV10-1
j_call: TRBJ2-1
cdr3_aa: CASSRTSGRAEQSF
cdr3_nt: TGCGCCAGCAGCCGTACTAGCGGGAGGGCCGAGCAGTCCTTC

d_call: TRBD2
clone_size: -
v_call: TRBV9
j_call: TRBJ2-1
cdr3_aa: CASSLGLVVDNEQFF
cdr3_nt: TGTGCCAGCAGCCTGGGACTAGTGGTAGACAATGAGCAGTTCTTC

d_call: TRBD2
clone_size: -
v_call: TRBV28
j_call: TRBJ2-1
cdr3_aa: CASSLLGTSAYNEQFF
cdr3_nt: TGTGCCAGCAGTTTATTGGGGACTAGCGCGTACAATGAGCAGTTCTTC

d_call: TRBD2
clone_size: many
v_call: TRBV5-1
j_call: TRBJ2-1
cdr3_aa: CASSLAASGYNEQFF
cdr3_nt: TGCGCCAGCAGCTTGGCCGCTAGCGGGTACAATGAGCAGTTCTTC

d_call: -
clone_size: many
v_call: TRBV29-1
j_call: TRBJ1-4
cdr3_aa: CSVEEKGASGEKLFF
cdr3_nt: TGCAGCGTTGAAGAGAAAGGGGCTTCTGGTGAAAAACTGTTTTTT

d_call: -
clone_size: many
v_call: TRBV6-1
j_call: TRBJ1-5
cdr3_aa: CASSQPPGGQPQHF
cdr3_nt: TGTGCCAGCAGTCAACCCCCGGGGGGTCAGCCCCAGCATTTT

d_call: -
clone_size: many
v_call: TRBV19
j_call: TRBJ2-1
cdr3_aa: CATIKTGVSYNEQFF
cdr3_nt: TGTGCCACCATCAAGACGGGAGTCTCCTACAATGAGCAGTTCTTC

d_call: -
clone_size: many
v_call: TRBV3-1
j_call: TRBJ1-2
cdr3_aa: CASSPNTGAYGYTF
cdr3_nt: TGTGCCAGCAGCCCAAATACGGGGGCCTATGGCTACACCTTC

d_call: TRBD2
clone_size: -
v_call: TRBV7-2
j_call: TRBJ2-2
cdr3_aa: CASSLGGGRAAGELFF
cdr3_nt: TGTGCCAGCAGCTTAGGCGGCGGGAGGGCCGCCGGGGAGCTGTTTTTT

d_call: TRBD1
clone_size: many
v_call: TRBV7-3
j_call: TRBJ1-1
cdr3_aa: CASSLTHGQGVMNTEAFF
cdr3_nt: TGTGCCAGCAGCTTAACTCACGGACAGGGCGTCATGAACACTGAAGCTTTCTTT

d_call: TRBD1
clone_size: many
v_call: TRBV19
j_call: TRBJ2-4
cdr3_aa: CASSPGGRLAKNIQYF
cdr3_nt: TGTGCCAGTAGCCCAGGGGGACGCTTAGCCAAAAACATTCAGTACTTC

d_call: -
clone_size: -
v_call: TRBV6-8
j_call: TRBJ2-5
cdr3_aa: CATSESRETQYF
cdr3_nt: TGTGCCACCTCAGAGAGTCGAGAGACCCAGTACTTC

d_call: TRBD2
clone_size: -
v_call: TRBV6-1
j_call: TRBJ2-3
cdr3_aa: CASSEGLAGDTQYF
cdr3_nt: TGTGCCAGCAGCGAGGGACTAGCGGGAGATACGCAGTATTTT

d_call: TRBD2
clone_size: -
v_call: TRBV2
j_call: TRBJ2-1
cdr3_aa: CASSFSLAGSKFSYNEQFF
cdr3_nt: TGTGCCAGCAGTTTTTCACTAGCGGGAAGTAAGTTCTCCTACAATGAGCAGTTCTTC

d_call: TRBD1
clone_size: few
v_call: TRBV20-1
j_call: TRBJ2-3
cdr3_aa: CSAEAGTDITDTQYF
cdr3_nt: TGCAGTGCTGAAGCCGGGACAGATATCACAGATACGCAGTATTTT

d_call: -
clone_size: many
v_call: TRBV18
j_call: TRBJ1-1
cdr3_aa: CASSPPDEGMNTEAFF
cdr3_nt: TGTGCCAGCTCACCACCAGACGAGGGTATGAACACTGAAGCTTTCTTT

d_call: TRBD2
clone_size: few
v_call: TRBV9
j_call: TRBJ2-1
cdr3_aa: CASSVEGTSGIRDEQFF
cdr3_nt: TGTGCCAGCAGCGTAGAGGGGACTAGCGGGATCCGTGATGAGCAGTTCTTC

d_call: -
clone_size: many
v_call: TRBV7-9
j_call: TRBJ2-7
cdr3_aa: CASTLDRSHEQYF
cdr3_nt: TGTGCCAGCACCCTTGACAGGTCCCACGAGCAGTACTTC

d_call: -
clone_size: many
v_call: TRBV19
j_call: TRBJ1-2
cdr3_aa: CASSMAESRVSYGYTF
cdr3_nt: TGTGCCAGTAGTATGGCTGAGTCCAGGGTATCCTATGGCTACACCTTC